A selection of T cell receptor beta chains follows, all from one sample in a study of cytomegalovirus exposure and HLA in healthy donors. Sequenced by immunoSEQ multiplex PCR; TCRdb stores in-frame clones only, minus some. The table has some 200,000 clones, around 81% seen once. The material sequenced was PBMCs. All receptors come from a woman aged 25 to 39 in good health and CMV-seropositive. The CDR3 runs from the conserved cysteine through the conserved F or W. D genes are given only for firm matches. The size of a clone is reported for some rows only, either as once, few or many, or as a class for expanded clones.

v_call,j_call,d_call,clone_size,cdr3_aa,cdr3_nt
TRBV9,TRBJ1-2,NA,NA,CASSVDPRRNYGYTF,TGTGCCAGCAGCGTAGACCCACGGCGGAACTATGGCTACACCTTC
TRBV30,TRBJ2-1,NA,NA,CAWSSLQEQFF,TGTGCCTGGAGTAGTTTACAGGAGCAGTTCTTC
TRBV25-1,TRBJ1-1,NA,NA,CASSEMGQGLSEAFF,TGTGCCAGCAGTGAAATGGGCCAGGGTTTGAGTGAAGCTTTCTTT
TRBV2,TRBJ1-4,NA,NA,CASGEGQPSKLFF,TGTGCCAGTGGGGAGGGACAACCGTCAAAACTGTTTTTT
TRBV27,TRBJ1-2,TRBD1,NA,CASSQIYPRTGLNYGYTF,TGTGCCAGCAGTCAGATTTATCCAAGGACAGGGTTGAACTATGGCTACACCTTC
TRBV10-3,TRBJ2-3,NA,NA,CAISDSDTQYF,TGTGCCATCAGTGACTCAGATACGCAGTATTTT
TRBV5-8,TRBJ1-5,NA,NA,CASTGGGSNQPQHF,TGTGCCAGCACGGGGGGCGGTAGCAATCAGCCCCAGCATTTT
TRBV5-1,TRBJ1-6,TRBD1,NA,CASSSETGGSSNSPLHF,TGCGCCAGCAGCTCAGAGACAGGGGGGAGTAGTAATTCACCCCTCCACTTT
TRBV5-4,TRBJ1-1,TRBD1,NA,CASSHGQGRSNTEAFF,TGTGCCAGCAGTCACGGACAGGGGCGGTCGAACACTGAAGCTTTCTTT
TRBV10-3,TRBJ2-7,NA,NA,CAINRAGYEQYF,TGTGCCATCAACCGGGCGGGGTACGAGCAGTACTTC
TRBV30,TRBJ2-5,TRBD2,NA,CAWSVRLGGVRETQYF,TGTGCCTGGAGTGTACGCTTGGGAGGGGTGAGAGAGACCCAGTACTTC
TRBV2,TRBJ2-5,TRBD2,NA,CASSEGTSGAGETQYF,TGTGCCAGCAGTGAAGGGACTAGCGGAGCGGGGGAGACCCAGTACTTC
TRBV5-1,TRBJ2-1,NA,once,CASSLLGGASYNEQFF,TGCGCCAGCAGCTTGTTGGGGGGGGCGTCCTACAATGAGCAGTTCTTC
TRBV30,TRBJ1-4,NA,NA,CAWSHLRGPNEKLFF,TGTGCCTGGAGCCACCTCAGGGGCCCTAATGAAAAACTGTTTTTT
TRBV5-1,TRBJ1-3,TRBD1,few,CASSPALGQGSGNTIYF,TGCGCCAGCAGCCCGGCCCTGGGACAGGGTTCGGGAAACACCATATATTTT
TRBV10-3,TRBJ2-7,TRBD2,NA,CAISESLAGTYEQYF,TGTGCCATCAGTGAGTCATTAGCGGGAACCTACGAGCAGTACTTC
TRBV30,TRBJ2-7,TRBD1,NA,CAWATGTGAYEQYF,TGTGCCTGGGCAACCGGGACAGGTGCTTACGAGCAGTACTTC
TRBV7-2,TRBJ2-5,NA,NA,CASSPQKQTQYF,TGTGCCAGCAGCCCCCAAAAGCAGACCCAGTACTTC
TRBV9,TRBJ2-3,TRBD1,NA,CASSPRQGTADTQYF,TGTGCCAGCAGCCCACGACAGGGTACGGCAGATACGCAGTATTTT
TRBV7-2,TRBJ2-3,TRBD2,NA,CASSLRLADSTDTQYF,TGTGCCAGCAGCTTAAGACTAGCCGATAGCACAGATACGCAGTATTTT
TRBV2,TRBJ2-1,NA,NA,CATLWGKTRGNEQFF,TGTGCCACCCTATGGGGGAAAACTCGGGGGAATGAGCAGTTCTTC
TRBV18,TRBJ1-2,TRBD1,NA,CASSLSTGGTDGYTF,TGTGCCAGCTCACTCTCGACAGGGGGCACCGATGGCTACACCTTC
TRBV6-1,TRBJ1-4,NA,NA,CASSEGRQPNEKLFF,TGTGCCAGCAGTGAAGGAAGACAGCCAAATGAAAAACTGTTTTTT
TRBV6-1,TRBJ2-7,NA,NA,CASSDWSPGNHEQYF,TGTGCCAGCAGTGATTGGTCCCCGGGGAACCACGAGCAGTACTTC
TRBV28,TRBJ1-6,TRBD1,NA,CASSFGGGQGVSPLHF,TGTGCCAGCAGTTTCGGGGGGGGACAGGGCGTTTCACCCCTCCACTTT
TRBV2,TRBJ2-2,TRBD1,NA,CASSKPRDRVNTGELFF,TGTGCCAGCAGTAAACCCCGGGACAGGGTGAACACCGGGGAGCTGTTTTTT
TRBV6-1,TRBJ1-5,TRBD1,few,CASDREPGDNQPQHF,TGTGCCAGTGACAGGGAGCCAGGGGACAATCAGCCCCAGCATTTT
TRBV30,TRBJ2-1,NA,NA,CAWSVEGRGEQFF,TGTGCCTGGAGTGTGGAAGGACGGGGTGAGCAGTTCTTC
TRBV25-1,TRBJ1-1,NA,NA,CASSAPGGYTEAFF,TGTGCCAGCAGTGCCCCGGGGGGGTACACTGAAGCTTTCTTT
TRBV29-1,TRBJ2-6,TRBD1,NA,CSVEALQGSISGANVLTF,TGCAGCGTTGAAGCGTTACAGGGGTCGATCTCTGGGGCCAACGTCCTGACTTTC
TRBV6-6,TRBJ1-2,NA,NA,CASSPGANYGYTF,TGTGCCAGCAGCCCTGGAGCTAACTATGGCTACACCTTC
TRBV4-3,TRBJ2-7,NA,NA,CASSQASSYEQYF,TGCGCCAGCAGCCAGGCCAGCTCCTACGAGCAGTACTTC
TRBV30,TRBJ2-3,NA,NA,CAWERDTQYF,TGTGCCTGGGAGCGAGATACGCAGTATTTT
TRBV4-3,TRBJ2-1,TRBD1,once,CASSQDGTGGRDEQFF,TGCGCCAGCAGCCAAGATGGGACAGGGGGCCGCGATGAGCAGTTCTTC
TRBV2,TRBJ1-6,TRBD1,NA,CASILTGVNSPLHF,TGTGCCAGCATCCTGACAGGGGTAAATTCACCCCTCCACTTT
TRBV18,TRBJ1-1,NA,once,CASSPSPVNTEAFF,TGTGCCAGCTCACCATCTCCAGTGAACACTGAAGCTTTCTTT
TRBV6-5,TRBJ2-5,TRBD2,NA,CASRPSGSETQYF,TGTGCCAGCAGGCCCAGCGGGAGTGAGACCCAGTACTTC